The 3 T cell receptor beta chains in this list originate from one sample, sequenced in a study of blood T cell repertoires in COVID-19. Clones were sequenced by immunoSEQ multiplex PCR, and TCRdb holds only the in-frame ones, with some missing. Of about 210,000 clones listed, about four fifths are singletons. Sequences were obtained from peripheral blood. These receptors were taken from a woman aged 45-59 years with acute or convalescent COVID-19.

This chain connects TRBV5-1 to TRBJ1-2; unclear D gene. Trimming cost V 5 bases and J 2 bases, with 10 bases left between them. Germline CDR1 SGHRS, CDR2 YFSETQ. The CDR3 consists of 13 residues. This CDR3 reads CASRLDGNYGYTF. The CDR3 DNA reads TGCGCCAGCAGACTAGACGGGAACTATGGCTACACCTTC. The variable domain in full, completed from reference TRBV5-1 and TRBJ1-2, reads KAGVTQTPRYLIKTRGQQVTLSCSPISGHRSVSWYQQTPGQGLQFLFEYFSETQRNKGNFPGRFSGRQFSNSRSEMNVSTLELGDSALYLCASRLDGNYGYTFGSGTRLTVV.

The chain recombines TRBV10-1 with TRBJ2-2; 7 positions match TRBD1. V dropped 6 bases and J dropped 0; count of bases not matched to a gene: 4. Germline lookup yields CDR1 WNHNN and CDR2 SYGVQD (reference sequence). The CDR3 is 15 amino acids. CDR3 sequence (DNA): TGCGCCAGCAGGCCCGGGACAGCGAACACCGGGGAGCTGTTTTTT. Its protein product is CASRPGTANTGELFF.

V usage is TRBV2 and J usage is TRBJ1-5, with D perhaps TRBD1 (6 bases). The V end was cut by 5 bases, the J end by 4 bases, with 9 bases between. This CDR3 region has 13 residues. Germline CDR1 reads SNHLY; CDR2 reads FYNNEI. For the CDR3, the DNA is TGTGCCAGCAGTAGGGACATGAATCAGCCCCAGCATTTT. Amino acids: CASSRDMNQPQHF.